The sequence of this T cell receptor (beta chain) was determined in a study of breast tumors, draining lymph nodes, adjacent tissues. Study outcomes and limitations: Luminal-like breast cancer showed significantly greater tumor-nontumor repertoire similarity than basal-like breast cancer did.

Sample share makes this clonotype hyperexpanded (1% or more). Its cognate antigen is unknown. The CDR3 contains 16 residues. Between the trimmed V and J ends, which lost 1 base and 4 bases, there was a span of 19 bases. From germline, CDR1 is DFQATT and CDR2 SNEGSKA (reference sequence). TCRdb used MiXCR to reprocess the multiplex PCR reads, holding one entry per CDR3 protein. The sample consists of more than 10,000 distinct CDR3 sequences, approximately 55% of them appearing once. The specimen was breast tumor tissue. The chain joins TRBV20-1 to TRBJ2-5; D not resolved. The TCR originated in a female donor with breast cancer. Some clones in this sample may be carry-over from other donors' samples. The CDR3 DNA is TGCAGTGCTAGAGGCCCGGATGAAGCGTTGGCAGAGACCCAGTACTTC. Its protein is CSARGPDEALAETQYF.